The rows below give T cell receptor beta chains drawn from one sample of a study of identical twins. TCRdb re-called the 5' RACE reads through MiXCR, storing one row per CDR3 protein. The top ten clones hold more than 4% of a sample with around 690,000 distinct CDR3 sequences, approximately 22% of them seen once. Another study also made use of these data, one on T cells expressing NK-cell markers.

The sample taken for sequencing was PBMCs. The receptors derive from a woman younger than 35 in good health. The CDR3 runs from the conserved cysteine through the conserved F or W. The D gene is left open where the match is weak. Size is omitted from some rows. Given values are once, few, many or a class for expanded clones.

J	size	D	V	CDR3	DNA
TRBJ2-1	few	-	TRBV20-1	CSASGSRGASYNEQFF	TGCAGTGCTTCCGGCTCCAGGGGCGCCTCCTACAATGAGCAGTTCTTC
TRBJ2-5	few	-	TRBV20-1	CSGSAPEETQYF	TGCAGTGGCAGCGCTCCAGAAGAGACCCAGTACTTC
TRBJ2-5	-	-	TRBV9	CASSVEGGLLETQYF	TGTGCCAGCAGCGTAGAGGGGGGTCTTTTGGAGACCCAGTACTTC
TRBJ1-6	-	-	TRBV9	CASSVRGRNSPLHF	TGTGCCAGCAGCGTACGGGGACGGAATTCACCCCTCCACTTT
TRBJ2-3	-	TRBD2	TRBV6-2/TRBV6-3	CASRTGRAGTDTQYF	TGTGCCAGCAGGACTGGGAGGGCCGGGACAGATACGCAGTATTTT
TRBJ2-1	-	-	TRBV29-1	CSVEGQPHSYNEQFF	TGCAGCGTTGAAGGTCAGCCGCACTCCTACAATGAGCAGTTCTTC
TRBJ2-4	-	-	TRBV6-5	CASSYGGAQNIQYF	TGTGCCAGCAGTTACGGGGGGGCCCAAAACATTCAGTACTTC
TRBJ2-7	few	TRBD1	TRBV10-3	CAISASVVTAGTVPYEQYF	TGTGCCATCAGTGCCTCAGTGGTTACCGCCGGGACAGTACCCTACGAGCAGTACTTC
TRBJ2-3	-	-	TRBV12-3/TRBV12-4	CASSPVGPGDTQYF	TGTGCCAGCAGTCCCGTTGGGCCCGGAGATACGCAGTATTTT
TRBJ2-5	-	TRBD2	TRBV7-2	CASSWLSGRAGKTQYF	TGTGCCAGCAGCTGGTTAAGCGGGAGGGCCGGAAAGACCCAGTACTTC
TRBJ2-3	-	TRBD2	TRBV20-1	CSAFSPGTTSTDTQYF	TGCAGTGCTTTCAGTCCCGGGACTACCAGCACAGATACGCAGTATTTT
TRBJ2-7	few	-	TRBV20-1	CSAPVRDIYEQYF	TGCAGTGCTCCGGTACGGGACATCTACGAGCAGTACTTC
TRBJ2-1	-	-	TRBV29-1	CSVGGSEEQFF	TGCAGCGTTGGGGGAAGTGAGGAGCAGTTCTTC
TRBJ2-1	many	-	TRBV10-3	CAISAIAGFGEQFF	TGTGCCATCAGTGCCATTGCGGGGTTCGGTGAGCAGTTCTTC
TRBJ2-5	-	-	TRBV5-1	CASSNHPVKETQYF	TGCGCCAGCAGCAACCATCCGGTTAAAGAGACCCAGTACTTC
TRBJ2-7	few	-	TRBV20-1	CSARGIIDSSYEQYF	TGCAGTGCCCGCGGTATTATAGACAGTTCCTACGAGCAGTACTTC
TRBJ2-3	many	TRBD1	TRBV5-1	CASSTGTELDTQYF	TGCGCCAGCAGCACCGGGACAGAGCTGGATACGCAGTATTTT
TRBJ1-1	-	-	TRBV6-1	CASSSLSLRGYTEAFF	TGTGCCAGCAGCTCCCTATCCTTGAGGGGATACACTGAAGCTTTCTTT
TRBJ2-2	few	-	TRBV12-3/TRBV12-4	CASSLGTHRDAGELFF	TGTGCCAGCAGTTTAGGAACCCACAGGGACGCCGGGGAGCTGTTTTTT
TRBJ2-1	-	TRBD2	TRBV11-1	CASSLSLFRGGSSYNEQFF	TGTGCCAGCAGCTTGTCCCTTTTTCGGGGGGGAAGCTCCTACAATGAGCAGTTCTTC
TRBJ2-7	few	TRBD1	TRBV5-1	CASSLERTGREQYF	TGCGCCAGCAGCTTGGAGAGGACAGGGCGCGAGCAGTACTTC
TRBJ2-7	-	TRBD2	TRBV4-3	CASHRTSGRSSEQYF	TGCGCCAGCCACCGCACTAGCGGGAGATCGTCAGAGCAGTACTTC
TRBJ1-1	many	-	TRBV29-1	CSVVATNTEAFF	TGCAGCGTTGTGGCGACGAACACTGAAGCTTTCTTT
TRBJ1-5	-	-	TRBV9	CASSVDGVGGNQPQHF	TGTGCCAGCAGCGTGGACGGGGTAGGGGGCAATCAGCCCCAGCATTTT
TRBJ2-1	few	-	TRBV11-2	CASQDPWGYNEQFF	TGTGCCAGCCAGGACCCTTGGGGATACAATGAGCAGTTCTTC
TRBJ2-2	few	-	TRBV20-1	CSASSLANTGELFF	TGCAGTGCTAGCTCGCTTGCTAACACCGGGGAGCTGTTTTTT
TRBJ2-4	few	TRBD1	TRBV5-1	CASSFGQGDIQYF	TGCGCCAGCAGCTTCGGACAGGGCGACATTCAGTACTTC
TRBJ1-4	few	TRBD1	TRBV10-3	CAISVGTGLSEKLFF	TGTGCCATCAGTGTCGGGACAGGGCTTAGCGAAAAACTGTTTTTT
TRBJ2-5	few	-	TRBV4-2	CASSPGQLRGIQETQYF	TGTGCCAGCAGCCCTGGGCAACTCAGGGGCATACAAGAGACCCAGTACTTC
TRBJ1-5	many	-	TRBV7-9	CASSFWGQPQHF	TGTGCCAGCAGCTTCTGGGGTCAGCCCCAGCATTTT
TRBJ2-7	-	-	TRBV10-1	CASSESDGSGYEQYF	TGCGCCAGCAGTGAGTCGGACGGTTCAGGCTACGAGCAGTACTTC
TRBJ2-3	-	-	TRBV20-1	CSARDLSGQTDTQYF	TGCAGTGCTAGAGATCTCAGCGGGCAAACAGATACGCAGTATTTT
TRBJ2-2	-	TRBD2	TRBV12-3/TRBV12-4	CASSFLAGGPPGELFF	TGTGCCAGCAGTTTCCTGGCGGGGGGGCCCCCCGGGGAGCTGTTTTTT
TRBJ2-7	few	-	TRBV12-3/TRBV12-4	CASSFGQARSYEQYF	TGTGCCAGCAGTTTCGGCCAGGCCCGCTCCTACGAGCAGTACTTC
TRBJ2-3	many	-	TRBV20-1	CSARARSTDTQYF	TGCAGTGCTAGAGCCCGGAGCACAGATACGCAGTATTTT
TRBJ2-3	-	TRBD2	TRBV20-1	CSATREGLGDTQYF	TGCAGTGCTACTCGGGAGGGCTTGGGAGATACGCAGTATTTT
TRBJ2-7	-	TRBD2	TRBV7-9	CASSPRISGDEQYF	TGTGCCAGCAGCCCCCGGATTAGCGGGGACGAGCAGTACTTC
TRBJ2-3	-	TRBD2	TRBV4-3	CASGGAGGPDTQYF	TGCGCCAGCGGGGGAGCGGGAGGGCCAGATACGCAGTATTTT
TRBJ2-2	few	-	TRBV6-1	CASKTGVNTGELFF	TGTGCCAGCAAGACAGGAGTAAATACCGGGGAGCTGTTTTTT
TRBJ2-7	-	-	TRBV7-9	CASGIQHYEQYF	TGTGCCAGCGGAATACAGCACTACGAGCAGTACTTC
TRBJ1-2	-	TRBD1	TRBV29-1	CSVGRVGQDGYTF	TGCAGCGTGGGGAGAGTGGGACAGGATGGCTACACCTTC
TRBJ2-5	few	-	TRBV20-1	CSARTPGQETQYF	TGCAGTGCTAGGACCCCCGGACAAGAGACCCAGTACTTC
TRBJ2-5	many	TRBD2	TRBV7-2	CASSYTSGGSGETQYF	TGTGCCAGCAGCTACACTAGCGGAGGGTCCGGTGAGACCCAGTACTTC
TRBJ2-7	few	-	TRBV18	CASSPPVQTYEQYF	TGTGCCAGCTCACCACCGGTACAGACCTACGAGCAGTACTTC
TRBJ2-5	many	-	TRBV12-3/TRBV12-4	CASSRRETQYF	TGTGCCAGCAGTCGAAGGGAGACCCAGTACTTC